These 27 T cell receptor beta chains were all obtained from the same sample, sequenced in a study of cytomegalovirus exposure and HLA in healthy donors. PCR primers comprised 60 Vbeta and 13 Jbeta primers. The method was immunoSEQ multiplex PCR; TCRdb's version includes in-frame clones alone and lacks a portion of them. The repertoire holds about 120,000 clones, with roughly 9.9% as singletons. The sequenced sample consisted of PBMCs. These receptors were obtained from a young man in good health and CMV-seronegative.

The chain couples TRBV4-3 to TRBJ2-7, with 8 bases aligning to TRBD1. CDR3 length: 13 residues. The V and J ends lost 3 bases and 4 bases, in that order; junction bases with no gene match: 2. Germline loops: CDR1 LGHNA, CDR2 YSLEER. The CDR3 DNA follows: TGCGCCAGCAGCCAGAACAGGGGGTACGAGCAGTACTTC. It codes for CASSQNRGYEQYF.

The table lists this clone with a few counts. This chain joins TRBV25-1 and TRBJ2-3, with D perhaps TRBD2 (6 bases). This CDR3 has 16 amino acids. The germline V and J ends were trimmed by 4 bases and 2 bases, with 16 bases remaining between them. CDR1 MGHDK and CDR2 SYGVNS come from the germline V gene. The CDR3 region is CASSGAGGIDTDTQYF. The DNA for the CDR3 is TGTGCCAGCAGTGGGGCGGGCGGGATAGACACAGATACGCAGTATTTT.

A few counts support this clone. The chain couples TRBV9 to TRBJ2-6; D call uncertain. Trimming removed 7 bases at V and 0 bases at J, with 11 bases between. The CDR3 is 15 amino acids. Germline values: CDR1 SGDLS, CDR2 YYNGEE. As DNA, the CDR3 is TGTGCCAGCGGCCTTGAAAGCTCTGGGGCCAACGTCCTGACTTTC. It encodes CASGLESSGANVLTF. Drawing the rest from reference TRBV9 and TRBJ2-6, the complete variable domain is DSGVTQTPKHLITATGQRVTLRCSPRSGDLSVYWYQQSLDQGLQFLIQYYNGEERAKGNILERFSAQQFPDLHSELNLSSLELGDSALYFCASGLESSGANVLTFGAGSRLTVL.

The chain uses TRBV5-1 and TRBJ2-2; D is ambiguous. V was cut by 0 bases and J by 5 bases, with 11 bases left in between. The length of the CDR3 is 15 residues. Germline values: CDR1 SGHRS, CDR2 YFSETQ. CDR3 sequence reads: CASSLEGVTTGELFF. CDR3 bases: TGCGCCAGCAGCTTGGAAGGAGTGACGACCGGGGAGCTGTTTTTT.

This chain uses TRBV5-1 with TRBJ2-5; a weak D match, TRBD1 (6 bases). The V end was cut by 0 bases, the J end by 7 bases, with 13 bases between. The CDR3 is 14 residues long. Germline CDR1 is SGHRS and CDR2 is YFSETQ. Here the CDR3 reads CASSLGTDFGTQYF. The CDR3 nucleotides are TGCGCCAGCAGCTTGGGGACAGATTTTGGGACCCAGTACTTC. The whole variable domain, remainder taken from reference TRBV5-1 and TRBJ2-5, is KAGVTQTPRYLIKTRGQQVTLSCSPISGHRSVSWYQQTPGQGLQFLFEYFSETQRNKGNFPGRFSGRQFSNSRSEMNVSTLELGDSALYLCASSLGTDFGTQYFGPGTRLLVL.

The rearrangement links TRBV18 to TRBJ2-1; 13 positions match TRBD2. This CDR3 has 16 residues. The germline CDR1 and CDR2 sequences are KGHSH and LQKENI. V shed 4 bases and J 7 bases; nucleotides not matched to a gene: 7. This CDR3 reads CASSLSLAGGPNEQFF. In DNA, the CDR3 is TGTGCCAGCTCACTATCACTAGCGGGAGGGCCGAATGAGCAGTTCTTC.

This chain uses TRBV6-5 with TRBJ2-7; D is uncertain. Germline V gene sequence: CDR1 MNHEY, CDR2 SVGAGI. The length of the CDR3 is 14 residues. V lost 0 bases and J 2 bases, leaving 8 bases between the germline ends. The DNA for the CDR3 is TGTGCCAGCAGTTACTCGAGAGTTACCTACGAGCAGTACTTC. This encodes CASSYSRVTYEQYF.

The V and J genes are TRBV28 and TRBJ2-1, with D perhaps matching TRBD2 (5 bases). Germline assignment: CDR1 MDHEN and CDR2 SYDVKM. The CDR3 is 11 amino acids. Trimming left V 5 bases short and J 9 bases short, with 8 bases between. The CDR3 reads CASSPEGEQFF. The CDR3, as DNA: TGTGCCAGCAGTCCCGAGGGTGAGCAGTTCTTC.

This chain uses TRBV4-3 with TRBJ2-7; no definite D call. V dropped 0 bases and J dropped 0 bases, with 6 bases sitting between them. Germline V CDR1 and CDR2: LGHNA, YSLEER. The CDR3 extends over 14 amino acids. In nucleotides, the CDR3 is TGCGCCAGCAGCCAAGATCCAGACTCCTACGAGCAGTACTTC. Residues: CASSQDPDSYEQYF.

Only a few counts were recorded for this clone. The chain uses TRBV19 and TRBJ1-5, with D possibly TRBD1 on 6 matching bases. CDR3 length equals 14 residues. The V end was cut by 6 bases, the J end by 0 bases, with 9 bases between. Germline lookup yields CDR1 LNHDA and CDR2 SQIVND (reference sequence). In nucleotides, the CDR3 is TGTGCCAGTAGAAACAGGGTTAGCAATCAGCCCCAGCATTTT. It yields the protein CASRNRVSNQPQHF.

Only a few counts were recorded for this clone. This rearrangement joins TRBV5-1 to TRBJ2-7, with a possible D match to TRBD1 (6 bases). V lost 3 bases to trimming and J lost 5 bases, with 12 bases between them. This CDR3 is built from 13 residues. Germline lookup yields CDR1 SGHRS and CDR2 YFSETQ. In nucleotides, the CDR3 is TGCGCCAGCAGCTGGGACATTCAGGACGAGCAGTACTTC. Translating it yields CASSWDIQDEQYF.

The chain uses TRBV5-6 and TRBJ2-5, with 7 bases identical to TRBD1. With 4 bases clipped from V and 3 bases from J, the junction kept 6 bases outside the gene matches. This CDR3 contains 14 residues. CDR1 is SGHDT, CDR2 YYEEEE, per germline. The CDR3 here is CASSGGQWEETQYF. The CDR3 DNA reads TGTGCCAGCAGCGGGGGACAGTGGGAAGAGACCCAGTACTTC. Filled out from reference TRBV5-6 and TRBJ2-5, the complete variable domain reads DAGVTQSPTHLIKTRGQQVTLRCSPKSGHDTVSWYQQALGQGPQFIFQYYEEEERQRGNFPDRFSGHQFPNYSSELNVNALLLGDSALYLCASSGGQWEETQYFGPGTRLLVL.

This clone has a handful of counts. The V gene is TRBV27, the J gene TRBJ2-5; D is possibly TRBD1 (6 bases). The V end lost 5 bases, the J end lost 10 bases, and 23 bases lay between the germline ends. The CDR3 runs to 15 residues. The germline V gene has CDR1 MNHEY and CDR2 SMNVEV (reference sequence). CDR3 sequence: CASSHVSGEKGDQYF. The CDR3 bases are TGTGCCAGCAGTCACGTCTCCGGGGAAAAGGGGGACCAGTACTTC.

The V call is TRBV5-4, the J call TRBJ2-5, with D uncertain. CDR1 SGHNT and CDR2 YYREEE come from the germline V gene (reference sequence). V was cut by 7 bases and J by 7 bases, with 17 bases left in between. CDR3 length: 13 amino acids. The CDR3 sequence is CASSLSPPGTQYF. CDR3 nucleotides: TGTGCCAGCTCGCTTAGCCCCCCGGGGACCCAGTACTTC.

This clone was detected a few times. The rearrangement joins TRBV29-1 to TRBJ2-1, with D possibly TRBD1 on 6 matching bases. The V and J ends lost 4 bases and 7 bases respectively, with 14 bases between them. The germline gives CDR1 SQVTM, CDR2 ANQGSEA. This CDR3 is 13 amino acids long. The CDR3 bases are TGCAGCGTTGGGACCAACCAGGGGAATGAGCAGTTCTTC. It specifies CSVGTNQGNEQFF.

The genes are TRBV7-3 and TRBJ2-5; D uncertain. CDR1 is SGHTA and CDR2 is FQGTGA in the germline V gene. The CDR3 is 13 residues long. Trimming removed 6 bases at V and 5 bases at J, with 13 bases between. CDR3 nucleotide sequence: TGTGCCAGCAGTCCCCGAGCGTATGAGACCCAGTACTTC. As protein: CASSPRAYETQYF.

This clone was counted between two and nine times. The chain joins TRBV7-8 to TRBJ1-3; no firm D call. The V end was cut by 2 bases, the J end by 3 bases, with 8 bases between. The CDR3 totals 14 residues. Germline V gene sequence: CDR1 SGHVS, CDR2 FQNEAQ. Here the CDR3 reads CASSLLGYGNTIYF. In nucleotides, the CDR3 is TGTGCCAGCAGCTTACTGGGCTATGGAAACACCATATATTTT. Looking up the rest from reference TRBV7-8 and TRBJ1-3 gives the full variable domain: GAGVSQSPRYKVAKRGQDVALRCDPISGHVSLFWYQQALGQGPEFLTYFQNEAQLDKSGLPSDRFFAERPEGSVSTLKIQRTQQEDSAVYLCASSLLGYGNTIYFGEGSWLTVV.

The CDR3 coding sequence is TGTGCCAGCTCACCACCGAGTGCCCCCTCTGGAAACACCATATATTTT. It encodes CASSPPSAPSGNTIYF. The genes are TRBV18 and TRBJ1-3; no definite D call. The ends were cut back, 0 bases at V and 0 bases at J, with 9 bases in the middle. This CDR3 is 16 amino acids long. Germline CDR1 KGHSH, CDR2 LQKENI.

This clone showed up just a few times. In nucleotides, the CDR3 is TGTGCCAGCAGTGACTCGGAGACTAGCGGAGCAGATACGCAGTATTTT. Encoded protein: CASSDSETSGADTQYF. The V call is TRBV6-4, the J call TRBJ2-3, with 9 bases that match TRBD2. This CDR3 region has 16 residues. CDR1 and CDR2 from the germline V gene are MRHNA and SNTAGT. Trimming cost V 0 bases and J 4 bases; bases outside gene matches: 5.

The gene calls are TRBV7-2 and TRBJ2-7, with 7 nucleotides matching TRBD1. The CDR3 contains 15 residues. Germline V gives CDR1 SGHTA, CDR2 FQGNSA. V lost 1 base to trimming and J lost 2 bases; unmatched junction nucleotides: 5. The CDR3 here is CASSLVGGAAYEQYF. DNA of the CDR3: TGTGCCAGCAGCTTAGTAGGGGGCGCGGCCTACGAGCAGTACTTC.

CDR3: CASSLLRAGYTQRAGNTIYF. The CDR3 DNA reads TGTGCCAGCAGCTTACTAAGGGCAGGGTATACACAAAGGGCTGGAAACACCATATATTTT. The rearrangement links TRBV7-8 to TRBJ1-3; D possibly corresponds to TRBD1 (5 bases). This CDR3 is 20 amino acids long. V was shortened by 2 bases and J by 2 bases, with 25 bases between the two germline ends. Germline V CDR1 and CDR2: SGHVS, FQNEAQ. Drawing the rest from reference TRBV7-8 and TRBJ1-3, the complete variable domain is GAGVSQSPRYKVAKRGQDVALRCDPISGHVSLFWYQQALGQGPEFLTYFQNEAQLDKSGLPSDRFFAERPEGSVSTLKIQRTQQEDSAVYLCASSLLRAGYTQRAGNTIYFGEGSWLTVV.

The chain uses TRBV28 and TRBJ1-2, with D possibly TRBD1 on 6 matching bases. The CDR3 is 13 residues long. V shed 6 bases and J shed 4 bases, with 12 bases lying between them. Germline V gene data show CDR1 as MDHEN and CDR2 as SYDVKM. This CDR3 reads CASSRTGTYGYTF. The DNA for the CDR3 is TGTGCCAGCAGCCGAACAGGGACCTATGGCTACACCTTC.

V gene TRBV9 combines with J gene TRBJ2-5, with 9 bases lining up with TRBD2. Germline CDR1 and CDR2: SGDLS and YYNGEE. With 0 bases clipped from V and 5 bases from J, the junction kept 8 bases outside the gene matches. The CDR3 contains 16 residues. This chain's CDR3 is CASSVGGGGARETQYF. The CDR3 nucleotides are TGTGCCAGCAGCGTAGGAGGCGGGGGGGCCAGGGAGACCCAGTACTTC.

This clone was counted only a few times. The chain has TRBV28 and TRBJ2-1; 7 bases are shared with TRBD1. The V and J ends lost 6 bases and 5 bases, in that order; junction bases with no gene match: 10. Germline lookup yields CDR1 MDHEN and CDR2 SYDVKM. This CDR3 is 15 amino acids long. CDR3 sequence (DNA): TGTGCCAGCAGCCGCACAGGGGTATGGGACAATGAGCAGTTCTTC. Translated: CASSRTGVWDNEQFF.

The chain couples TRBV6-5 to TRBJ1-6; the match to TRBD1 covers 7 bases. V shed 7 bases and J 8 bases; nucleotides not matched to a gene: 11. CDR3 length: 15 residues. Per germline, CDR1 MNHEY and CDR2 SVGAGI. The CDR3 loop is CASTRTGSAYSPLHF. CDR3 bases: TGTGCCAGCACTAGGACAGGCTCGGCCTATTCACCCCTCCACTTT.

This clone was found a few times. This chain uses TRBV9 with TRBJ2-7, with D possibly matching TRBD1 (6 bases). The germline CDR1 and CDR2 sequences are SGDLS and YYNGEE. The V end lost 5 bases, the J end lost 3 bases, and 18 bases lay between the germline ends. This CDR3 has 15 amino acids. DNA for the CDR3: TGTGCCAGCAGTGAAAGTCAGGGGCCCCTCTACGAGCAGTACTTC. Its protein product is CASSESQGPLYEQYF.

The J gene is TRBJ2-1, the V gene TRBV29-1; D gene uncertain. Germline CDR1 SQVTM, CDR2 ANQGSEA. The V end was cut by 3 bases, the J end by 2 bases, with 11 bases between. There are 14 residues in the CDR3. The CDR3 is CSVEPNPAYNEQFF. The DNA of the CDR3 is TGCAGCGTTGAGCCCAATCCGGCCTACAATGAGCAGTTCTTC.